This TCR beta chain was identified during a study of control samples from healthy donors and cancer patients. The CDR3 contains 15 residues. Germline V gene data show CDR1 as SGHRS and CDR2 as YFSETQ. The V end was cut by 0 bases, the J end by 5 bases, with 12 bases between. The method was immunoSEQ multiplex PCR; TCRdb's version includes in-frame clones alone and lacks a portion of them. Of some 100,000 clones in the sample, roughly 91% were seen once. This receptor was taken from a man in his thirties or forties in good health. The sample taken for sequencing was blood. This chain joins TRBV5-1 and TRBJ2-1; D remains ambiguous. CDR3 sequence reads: CASSLVIGPDNEQFF. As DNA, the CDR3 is TGCGCCAGCAGCTTGGTTATAGGGCCCGACAATGAGCAGTTCTTC.